One sample yielded the 29 T cell receptor beta chains listed below, sequenced in a study of early stage breast cancer tumors (dated by TCRdb to 2016 to 2017). The receptor library was made with the immunoSEQ multiplex PCR assay. The clones in this table, taken by TCRdb from immuneACCESS, are in-frame only. Not every clone is retained; where verified, under half of the shortfall comes from an unresolved V gene, and the cause of the rest is unknown. In all, the sample holds 50,000 to 65,000 clones, and around nine tenths of those were seen once. 4% to 5.5% of the sample goes to the ten largest clones. The sequencing input was blood. These receptors were collected from a person aged 65-85 years with breast cancer.

The chain employs TRBV6-4 and TRBJ1-2, with TRBD1 matching 9 bases. The CDR3 sequence is 15 residues long. Germline V gives CDR1 MRHNA, CDR2 SNTAGT. Germline trimming cut 0 bases from V and 4 bases from J; bases unmatched to any gene: 3. Written as DNA, the CDR3 is TGTGCCAGCAGTGACTCAGGACAGGGGATCTATGGCTACACCTTC. Encoded protein: CASSDSGQGIYGYTF.

The chain recombines TRBV11-1 with TRBJ1-5, with TRBD1 matching over 11 bases. This CDR3 has 15 residues. Per the germline V gene, CDR1 is SGHAT and CDR2 is FQDESV (reference sequence). Trimming at V came to 5 bases and at J to 9 bases, leaving 9 bases not matched to a gene. The chain's CDR3 is CASSPQGQGGAPQHF. Written as DNA, the CDR3 is TGTGCCAGCAGCCCCCAGGGACAGGGGGGGGCGCCCCAGCATTTT. Full variable domain (remainder filled in from reference TRBV11-1 and TRBJ1-5): EAEVAQSPRYKITEKSQAVAFWCDPISGHATLYWYRQILGQGPELLVQFQDESVVDDSQLPKDRFSAERLKGVDSTLKIQPAELGDSAMYLCASSPQGQGGAPQHFGDGTRLSIL.

The chain has TRBV29-1 and TRBJ2-1; D gene ambiguous. The CDR3 has 12 residues. V was cut by 2 bases and J by 4 bases, with 6 bases left in between. CDR1 is SQVTM and CDR2 is ANQGSEA in the germline V gene. In DNA, the CDR3 is TGCAGCGTTGAATCCAGGTACAATGAGCAGTTCTTC. Translated: CSVESRYNEQFF.

This rearrangement joins TRBV19 to TRBJ2-7; D is undetermined. The V gene's germline CDR1 is LNHDA and CDR2 SQIVND (reference sequence). The CDR3 runs 11 residues. V lost 6 bases and J lost 8, with 11 bases in between. CDR3 sequence reads: CASSQEQKQYF. In DNA form, the CDR3 reads TGTGCCAGTAGCCAAGAGCAAAAGCAGTACTTC. Full variable domain (outside the CDR3, taken from reference TRBV19 and TRBJ2-7): DGGITQSPKYLFRKEGQNVTLSCEQNLNHDAMYWYRQDPGQGLRLIYYSQIVNDFQKGDIAEGYSVSREKKESFPLTVTSAQKNPTAFYLCASSQEQKQYFGPGTRLTVT.

V gene TRBV7-6 combines with J gene TRBJ2-1; the match to TRBD1 covers 8 bases. In germline, CDR1 is SGHVS, CDR2 FNYEAQ. This CDR3 has 14 amino acids. With 4 bases clipped from V and 4 bases from J, the junction kept 3 bases outside the gene matches. The CDR3 DNA reads as TGTGCCAGCAGCTCGGACAGGGCGTACAATGAGCAGTTCTTC. It specifies CASSSDRAYNEQFF. The whole variable domain, remainder taken from reference TRBV7-6 and TRBJ2-1, is GAGVSQSPRYKVTKRGQDVALRCDPISGHVSLYWYRQALGQGPEFLTYFNYEAQQDKSGLPNDRFSAERPEGSISTLTIQRTEQRDSAMYRCASSSDRAYNEQFFGPGTRLTVL.

This chain links TRBV23-1 with TRBJ2-3; TRBD1 aligns across 10 bases. TRBV23-1 is reported as an ORF; its role is uncertain. J was trimmed by 6 bases and V by 3 bases; bases with no gene match: 9. This CDR3 has 16 residues. The CDR3 sequence: CASSQAGQGYKDTQYF. The CDR3 DNA sequence: TGCGCCAGCAGTCAGGCGGGACAGGGGTACAAGGATACGCAGTATTTT.

V usage is TRBV5-4 and J usage is TRBJ2-1, with 16 nucleotides matching TRBD2. V shed 1 base, J shed 0 bases, and the junction held 4 bases outside the gene matches. The CDR3 loop spans 19 amino acids. Germline V gene sequence: CDR1 SGHNT, CDR2 YYREEE (reference sequence). CDR3 DNA sequence: TGTGCCAGCAGCTTGATGGGACTAGCGGGAGGGAGCTCCTACAATGAGCAGTTCTTC. Translating gives CASSLMGLAGGSSYNEQFF.

The V call is TRBV29-1, the J call TRBJ1-5; D not certain. The CDR3 loop spans 13 amino acids. Germline values: CDR1 SQVTM, CDR2 ANQGSEA. The ends were cut back, 4 bases at V and 6 bases at J, with 13 bases in the middle. As DNA, the CDR3 is TGCAGCGTTGGGGTAGCGGGAGGTCAGCCCCAGCATTTT. Amino acids: CSVGVAGGQPQHF.

This chain uses TRBV2 with TRBJ1-1; D is perhaps TRBD1 (6 bases). V was trimmed by 1 base and J by 3 bases, leaving 12 bases between them. The germline gives CDR1 SNHLY, CDR2 FYNNEI. The CDR3 contains 15 residues. CDR3 in amino acids: CASSEVTGGDTEAFF. The CDR3 DNA sequence: TGTGCCAGCAGTGAAGTGACAGGAGGCGACACTGAAGCTTTCTTT.

This clone was detected only a few times. The chain employs TRBV6-5 and TRBJ1-1; D may be TRBD1 (5 bases). The CDR3 runs to 14 residues. The germline V gene has CDR1 MNHEY and CDR2 SVGAGI. Trimming took off 5 bases at V and 3 bases at J, with 13 bases between the two ends. CDR3 coding DNA: TGTGCCAGCAGTCGAATCGGGACTGACACTGAAGCTTTCTTT. This translates into CASSRIGTDTEAFF.

The CDR3 spells CASSLVSTGVNEQYF. As DNA, the CDR3 is TGTGCCAGCAGCTTAGTCTCCACGGGGGTGAACGAGCAGTACTTC. The rearrangement links TRBV7-9 to TRBJ2-7; possible D gene TRBD2, 6 bases. Germline assignment: CDR1 SEHNR and CDR2 FQNEAQ (reference sequence). Trimming removed 1 base at V and 5 bases at J, with 15 bases between. This CDR3 contains 15 residues. Looking up the rest from reference TRBV7-9 and TRBJ2-7 gives the full variable domain: DTGVSQNPRHKITKRGQNVTFRCDPISEHNRLYWYRQTLGQGPEFLTYFQNEAQLEKSRLLSDRFSAERPKGSFSTLEIQRTEQGDSAMYLCASSLVSTGVNEQYFGPGTRLTVT.

The CDR3, as DNA: TGTGCCAGCAGCTTACAGGGACAGATTAAGGGAAACACCATATATTTT. Its translation is CASSLQGQIKGNTIYF. The chain joins TRBV7-9 to TRBJ1-3, with 7 bases aligning to TRBD1. CDR3 length: 16 amino acids. Trimming took 2 bases from V and 4 from J; bases not matched to a gene: 8. Germline CDR1 is SEHNR and CDR2 is FQNEAQ (reference sequence).

V and J are TRBV6-1 and TRBJ2-5; D possibly corresponds to TRBD2 (8 bases). Germline V gene lookup returns CDR1 MNHNS and CDR2 SASEGT. Trimming removed 0 bases at V and 0 bases at J, with 26 bases between. This CDR3 region has 21 residues. CDR3 bases: TGTGCCAGCAGTGAAGCTGAAGGGGGCCCTATGGGCGGGGGGTACCAAGAGACCCAGTACTTC. Encoded protein: CASSEAEGGPMGGGYQETQYF.

The chain couples TRBV6-6 to TRBJ1-2; D perhaps matches TRBD1 (5 bases). The CDR3 extends over 12 amino acids. V was clipped by 0 bases and J by 12 bases, with 11 bases between them. The germline gives CDR1 MNHNY, CDR2 SVGAGI (reference sequence). CDR3: CASSYSGGDHTF. In DNA form, the CDR3 reads TGTGCCAGCAGTTACTCGGGGGGTGACCACACCTTC.

The chain carries TRBV29-1 and TRBJ1-2; D is unclear. This CDR3 has 13 residues. V lost 3 bases, J lost 9 bases, and 17 bases lay in between. CDR1 and CDR2 (germline): SQVTM, ANQGSEA. CDR3 sequence reads: CSVDEGVDGSYTF. The CDR3 coding sequence is TGCAGCGTTGATGAGGGTGTGGACGGAAGCTACACCTTC.

V usage is TRBV28 and J usage is TRBJ2-1, with D possibly matching TRBD2 (5 bases). The CDR3 has 14 residues. V lost 6 bases and J lost 3, with 12 bases in between. The germline gives CDR1 MDHEN, CDR2 SYDVKM. For the CDR3, the DNA is TGTGCCAGCAGAGACTACCGGGACTACAATGAGCAGTTCTTC. Amino acids: CASRDYRDYNEQFF.

The V and J genes are TRBV7-9 and TRBJ2-1, with unresolved D. V lost 1 base and J lost 5, with 18 bases in between. CDR1 SEHNR and CDR2 FQNEAQ come from the germline V gene (reference sequence). The CDR3 runs 17 residues. CDR3 loop: CASSLGDPTRRNNEQFF. Written as DNA, the CDR3 is TGTGCCAGCAGCTTAGGAGACCCGACTCGCCGCAACAATGAGCAGTTCTTC.

CDR3 loop: CASSQGGTGGPNQPQHF. The DNA of the CDR3 is TGCGCCAGCAGCCAAGGTGGGACAGGGGGCCCCAATCAGCCCCAGCATTTT. The chain links TRBV4-1 to TRBJ1-5; TRBD1 agrees at 12 bases. J lost 3 bases, V lost 1 base, and 4 bases had no gene match. CDR1 is MGHRA, CDR2 YSYEKL, per germline. This CDR3 contains 17 residues.

V gene TRBV2 combines with J gene TRBJ2-3; tentative D call: TRBD2 (6 bases). This CDR3 comprises 12 residues. Germline CDR1 and CDR2: SNHLY and FYNNEI. Trimming cost V 6 bases and J 14 bases, with 18 bases left between them. CDR3 amino acids: CASSETRHSWYF. DNA for the CDR3: TGTGCCAGCAGCGAGACTAGGCATTCGTGGTATTTT.

The chain is built from TRBV2 and TRBJ1-5; TRBD1 is a possible D gene (5 bases). V lost 5 bases to trimming and J lost 5 bases, with 7 bases between them. Germline CDR1 reads SNHLY; CDR2 reads FYNNEI. The CDR3 runs 12 residues. This chain's CDR3 is CASSSGYQPQHF. In DNA form, the CDR3 reads TGTGCCAGCAGTTCAGGGTATCAGCCCCAGCATTTT.

This chain joins TRBV30 and TRBJ1-1, with D perhaps TRBD1 (6 bases). The CDR3 totals 14 residues. Trimming cost V 0 bases and J 11 bases, with 19 bases left between them. Germline loops: CDR1 GTSNPN, CDR2 SVGIG (reference sequence). The CDR3 sequence is CAWSVWASAGEAFF. CDR3 bases: TGTGCCTGGAGTGTATGGGCGTCGGCAGGGGAGGCTTTCTTT. The whole variable domain, remainder taken from reference TRBV30 and TRBJ1-1, is SQTIHQWPATLVQPVGSPLSLECTVEGTSNPNLYWYRQAAGRGLQLLFYSVGIGQISSEVPQNLSASRPQDRQFILSSKKLLLSDSGFYLCAWSVWASAGEAFFGQGTRLTVV.

Only one count was recorded for this clone. The V gene is TRBV27, the J gene TRBJ2-2; TRBD2 is a possible D gene (5 bases). The germline V gene encodes CDR1 MNHEY and CDR2 SMNVEV (reference sequence). Trimming took 2 bases from V and 5 from J, leaving 24 bases between them. This CDR3 comprises 19 residues. The CDR3 DNA reads TGTGCCAGCAGTTTACGTACTAGTAACCCGGCGAGATTGACCGGGGAGCTGTTTTTT. Encoded protein: CASSLRTSNPARLTGELFF.

This clone was counted a few times. V is TRBV4-1 and J is TRBJ1-5; the D is unclear. Germline loops: CDR1 MGHRA, CDR2 YSYEKL. V was cut by 4 bases and J by 2 bases, with 15 bases left in between. The CDR3 is 16 amino acids. The CDR3, as DNA: TGCGCCAGCAGCCGAACGATCACCCGGGGCAATCAGCCCCAGCATTTT. Translation: CASSRTITRGNQPQHF.

The chain links TRBV11-2 to TRBJ2-7; D is perhaps TRBD1 (5 bases). The CDR3 is 14 residues long. The germline V and J ends were trimmed by 0 bases and 6 bases, with 12 bases remaining between them. Germline-derived CDR1 and CDR2 are SGHAT and FQNNGV. CDR3 amino acids: CASSLELLRGEQYF. In DNA form, the CDR3 reads TGTGCCAGCAGCTTAGAACTCCTAAGGGGCGAGCAGTACTTC.

V usage is TRBV5-6 and J usage is TRBJ2-7; possibly TRBD2 for D (6 bases). This CDR3 has 15 amino acids. The germline V gene has CDR1 SGHDT and CDR2 YYEEEE. Trimming stripped 4 bases from V and 0 bases from J, with 14 bases between. The chain's CDR3 is CASSPGVAASYEQYF. DNA of the CDR3: TGTGCCAGCAGCCCCGGGGTAGCGGCCTCCTACGAGCAGTACTTC.

Only one count was recorded for this clone. CDR3 loop: CASSLEGVGQSGYEQYF. The CDR3 DNA follows: TGTGCCAGCAGCTTAGAAGGGGTGGGTCAGTCCGGCTACGAGCAGTACTTC. This sequence joins TRBV7-8 and TRBJ2-7; D possibly corresponds to TRBD1 (5 bases). In germline, CDR1 is SGHVS, CDR2 FQNEAQ. The CDR3 is 17 amino acids. Trimming shortened V by 1 base and J by 3 bases, and 19 bases separated the two germline ends.

The chain couples TRBV2 to TRBJ2-2; 10 bases are a match to TRBD1. The CDR3 is 14 residues long. Germline CDR1 reads SNHLY; CDR2 reads FYNNEI. V was clipped by 9 bases and J by 4 bases; unmatched bases: 5. CDR3 in amino acids: CASTGQGSTGELFF. The CDR3 DNA is TGTGCCAGTACGGGACAGGGGAGCACCGGGGAGCTGTTTTTT.

The chain has TRBV28 and TRBJ2-1; 7 bases line up with TRBD2. J was trimmed by 0 bases and V by 3 bases; bases with no gene match: 2. The CDR3 consists of 15 residues. CDR1 and CDR2 from the germline V gene are MDHEN and SYDVKM. The DNA of the CDR3 is TGTGCCAGCAGTTTGGGCGGGAGCTCCTACAATGAGCAGTTCTTC. This sequence encodes CASSLGGSSYNEQFF.

The rearrangement joins TRBV12-5 to TRBJ1-2; D ambiguous. This CDR3 contains 14 residues. Trimming stripped 5 bases from V and 2 bases from J, with 12 bases between. Germline V gene data show CDR1 as LGHNT and CDR2 as FRNRAP. CDR3 amino acids: CASGLGYLNYGYTF. The CDR3 coding sequence is TGTGCTAGTGGTCTGGGCTACCTGAACTATGGCTACACCTTC.